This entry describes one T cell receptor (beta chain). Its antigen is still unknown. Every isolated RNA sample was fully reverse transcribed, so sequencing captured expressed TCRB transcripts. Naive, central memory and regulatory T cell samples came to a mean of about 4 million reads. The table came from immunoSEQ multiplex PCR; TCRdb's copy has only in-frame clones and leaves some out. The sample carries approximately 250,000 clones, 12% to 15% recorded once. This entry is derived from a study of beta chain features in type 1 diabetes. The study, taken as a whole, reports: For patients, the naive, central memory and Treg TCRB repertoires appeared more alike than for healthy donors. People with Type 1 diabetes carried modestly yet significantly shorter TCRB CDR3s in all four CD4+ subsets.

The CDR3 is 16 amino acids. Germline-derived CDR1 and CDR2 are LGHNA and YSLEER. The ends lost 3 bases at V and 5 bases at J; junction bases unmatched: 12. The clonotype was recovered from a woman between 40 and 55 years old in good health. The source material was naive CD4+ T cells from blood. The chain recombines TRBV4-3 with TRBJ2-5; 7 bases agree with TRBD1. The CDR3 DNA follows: TGCGCCAGCAGCCATCGACAGGGTGGGGGTGGGGAGACCCAGTACTTC. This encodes CASSHRQGGGGETQYF.